Detailed here is one TCR beta chain. Its specificity is unknown. Stated time point: week 5, during vaccination. Each dose delivered 300 ug of mutant IDH1 20-mer peptide subcutaneously with imiquimod. Tumors from donors were new WHO grade 3 or 4 IDH1-mutant astrocytomas with ATRX loss. The data stem from a study of a mutant IDH1 vaccine in newly diagnosed glioma. The overall study: Vaccines were first given 4-6 weeks after radiotherapy alone, or with temozolomide cycles.

The table came from immunoSEQ multiplex PCR; TCRdb's copy has only in-frame clones and leaves some out. The table shows approximately 61,000 clones, with around 80% occurring only once. Study observations and caveats: Alterations occurring in top peripheral T cell clonotypes seemed unrelated to pseudoprogression.

This CDR3 comprises 15 residues. Looked up from germline, CDR1 is SEHNR and CDR2 is FQNEAQ (reference sequence). V shed 1 base and J 5 bases; nucleotides not matched to a gene: 6. The chain carries TRBV7-9 and TRBJ2-5; 8 positions agree with TRBD1. The source is a woman aged 45-65 years with glioma. Sample: PBMCs, taken from a glioma patient whose treatment included an IDH1 peptide vaccine. The CDR3 nucleotides are TGTGCCAGCAGCTTAGGTGGGGGGACAGGCGAGACCCAGTACTTC. Encoded protein: CASSLGGGTGETQYF. Based on the CDR3 plus reference TRBV7-9 and TRBJ2-5, the full variable domain is DTGVSQNPRHKITKRGQNVTFRCDPISEHNRLYWYRQTLGQGPEFLTYFQNEAQLEKSRLLSDRFSAERPKGSFSTLEIQRTEQGDSAMYLCASSLGGGTGETQYFGPGTRLLVL.